Presented here are 15 T cell receptor beta chains from one specimen sequenced in a study of T cell changes during pregnancy in multiple sclerosis. TCRdb's table, derived via immunoSEQ multiplex PCR, lists solely in-frame clones and lacks some. The sample holds 35,000 to 50,000 clones, 80% to 95% seen once. This material consisted of CD4+ T cells from peripheral blood mononuclear cells, taken in the first trimester of pregnancy. Receptors were obtained from a female donor with multiple sclerosis, enrolled in a pregnancy study.

V gene TRBV9 combines with J gene TRBJ1-1; D possibly corresponds to TRBD1 (6 bases). V lost 0 bases to trimming and J lost 11 bases, with 14 bases between them. Germline loops: CDR1 SGDLS, CDR2 YYNGEE. This CDR3 has 13 residues. The CDR3 here is CASSVGGGPGAFF. Written as DNA, the CDR3 is TGTGCCAGCAGCGTAGGGGGGGGGCCAGGGGCTTTCTTT.

This chain links TRBV18 with TRBJ2-7; 10 nucleotides agree with TRBD1. Trimming removed 2 bases from V and 6 bases from J; junction bases left unmatched: 4. The CDR3 is 14 residues long. CDR1 and CDR2 (germline): KGHSH, LQKENI. This CDR3 reads CASSPWDRGSEQYF. DNA for the CDR3: TGTGCCAGCTCACCATGGGACAGGGGTTCCGAGCAGTACTTC.

The rearrangement uses TRBV28 and TRBJ1-1; D remains unclear. The germline gives CDR1 MDHEN, CDR2 SYDVKM. V was clipped by 8 bases and J by 0 bases, with 13 bases between them. The CDR3 contains 14 residues. CDR3 sequence reads: CASEEGAMNTEAFF. The CDR3 nucleotides read TGTGCCAGCGAGGAGGGAGCCATGAACACTGAAGCTTTCTTT.

Here the CDR3 reads CASSSPGQGTSETQYF. DNA for the CDR3: TGTGCCAGCAGCTCACCGGGACAGGGGACATCAGAGACCCAGTACTTC. The J gene is TRBJ2-5, the V gene TRBV7-8, with 10 bases lining up with TRBD1. The length of the CDR3 is 16 residues. The J segment lost 4 bases and the V segment lost 4 bases, leaving 9 bases of the junction unmatched. In germline, CDR1 is SGHVS, CDR2 FQNEAQ.

J is TRBJ2-3 and V is TRBV29-1; 7 positions agree with TRBD2. The junction had 6 bases not matched to a gene; V was cut back by 4 bases and J by 2 bases. There are 14 residues in the CDR3. Per the germline V gene, CDR1 is SQVTM and CDR2 is ANQGSEA. In DNA form, the CDR3 reads TGCAGCGTTGGTTCGCTAGCGGTCACAGATACGCAGTATTTT. Translation gives CSVGSLAVTDTQYF.

This chain links TRBV7-3 with TRBJ2-3; D call uncertain. Germline V lookup: CDR1 SGHTA, CDR2 FQGTGA. This CDR3 comprises 14 residues. Trimming left V 1 base short and J 6 bases short, with 11 bases between. CDR3 loop: CASSLSQVGDTQYF. The CDR3, as DNA: TGTGCCAGCAGCTTAAGCCAGGTCGGCGATACGCAGTATTTT.

J is TRBJ1-2 and V is TRBV29-1, with D perhaps TRBD1 (5 bases). This CDR3 has 13 residues. Germline lookup yields CDR1 SQVTM and CDR2 ANQGSEA. V was pared by 2 bases and J by 5 bases, with 12 bases between. CDR3: CSVESGGRYGYTF. DNA for the CDR3: TGCAGCGTTGAATCCGGGGGACGATATGGCTACACCTTC.

The rearrangement joins TRBV6-1 to TRBJ1-2, with 8 nucleotides matching TRBD1. The ends lost 5 bases at V and 6 bases at J; junction bases unmatched: 8. The germline V gene has CDR1 MNHNS and CDR2 SASEGT. The CDR3 has 14 residues. The CDR3 reads CASSLGQGIDGYTF. CDR3 coding DNA: TGTGCCAGCAGTCTAGGACAGGGAATAGATGGCTACACCTTC.

In the case of this clone: One end of the junction fails to match germline, which may point to a read error. The J gene is TRBJ2-7, the V gene TRBV6-1, with 11 positions matching TRBD2. The germline V gene encodes CDR1 MNHNS and CDR2 SASEGT. The CDR3 is 14 amino acids. The CDR3 protein is CASNELAGAYEQYF. The CDR3, as DNA: TGTGCCAGCAATGAACTAGCGGGGGCCTACGAGCAGTACTTC.

The V gene is TRBV28, the J gene TRBJ2-1, with D perhaps TRBD1 (6 bases). CDR3 length equals 14 residues. Germline assignment: CDR1 MDHEN and CDR2 SYDVKM. V gave up 6 bases and J gave up 1 base, with 10 bases separating them. CDR3 sequence: CASRRTASYNEQFF. The CDR3 region has the DNA TGTGCCAGCAGGAGGACAGCATCCTACAATGAGCAGTTCTTC.

CDR3 sequence reads: CASSPLGIAGDHNEQFF. The CDR3 DNA reads as TGTGCCAGCTCACCATTGGGGATAGCGGGAGATCACAATGAGCAGTTCTTC. V is TRBV18 and J is TRBJ2-1; 9 bases line up with TRBD2. V gave up 2 bases and J gave up 5 bases; unmatched junction bases: 10. The CDR3 consists of 17 residues. In germline, CDR1 is KGHSH, CDR2 LQKENI.

V usage is TRBV7-2 and J usage is TRBJ2-3; tentatively, D is TRBD1 (5 bases). V was cut by 0 bases and J by 6 bases, with 19 bases left in between. Germline-derived CDR1 and CDR2 are SGHTA and FQGNSA. This CDR3 comprises 17 residues. CDR3 sequence reads: CASSLASWQGVGDTQYF. The CDR3 coding sequence is TGTGCCAGCAGCTTAGCGTCGTGGCAGGGTGTCGGGGATACGCAGTATTTT.

This chain links TRBV7-9 with TRBJ2-1, with 9 bases aligning to TRBD1. After removal of 4 bases from V and 13 bases from J, the junction contained 5 bases not matched to a gene. Germline CDR1 is SEHNR and CDR2 is FQNEAQ (reference sequence). The CDR3 runs to 12 residues. CDR3 nucleotides: TGTGCCAGCAGCTGGGGACAGGGTAAACAGTTCTTC. Protein sequence: CASSWGQGKQFF.

This CDR3 is CAISEETGAGQPQHF. The CDR3 coding sequence is TGTGCCATCAGTGAGGAGACAGGGGCCGGTCAGCCCCAGCATTTT. V usage is TRBV10-3 and J usage is TRBJ1-5; 8 bases agree with TRBD1. The CDR3 sequence is 15 residues long. Germline trimming cut 2 bases from V and 6 bases from J; bases unmatched to any gene: 6. Germline lookup yields CDR1 ENHRY and CDR2 SYGVKD.

This clone was detected only a few times. The chain is built from TRBV10-3 and TRBJ1-1, with D maybe TRBD1 (5 bases). V lost 1 base and J 11 bases, leaving 11 bases between the germline ends. The CDR3 is 12 amino acids. Germline-derived CDR1 and CDR2 are ENHRY and SYGVKD. The CDR3 sequence: CAISELGPGAFF. CDR3 sequence (DNA): TGTGCCATCAGTGAGTTGGGGCCCGGGGCTTTCTTT.